What follows describes a single TCR beta chain. The antigen it recognizes is unknown. No much larger clone exists at a distance of one base, and base qualities are not known. V ends up 7 bases short and J 5 bases short, with an unmatched junction base count of 9. Spanning cysteine to phenylalanine, the CDR3 consists of 14 amino acids. Here the CDR3 DNA is all that survives: 42 bases in frame from base 1. CDR1 MDHEN and CDR2 SYDVKM were looked up in the germline V gene. These data come from a study of blood T cell repertoires in COVID-19 (dated by TCRdb to 2018 to 2020). About the full investigation: Samples covering the acute and convalescent phases of COVID-19 were provided by collaborators in the United States, Italy and Spain. The material from the prospective study consisted of cDNA or gDNA derived from T cells, B-cell-depleted T cells, or PBMCs. Subjects who had been exposed to COVID-19, were actively infected with it, or had recovered from it provided the deeply sampled blood TCRbeta repertoires that made up the dataset. The repertoires were released in a freely available public database intended as a resource for research on the immune response to SARS-CoV-2. The samples were drawn from two sources: the first 160 participants of the ongoing ImmuneRACE study, and fewer than 1,500 subjects contributed by 6 global collaborators. Nearly every sample came with metadata listing a de-identified subject ID, COVID-19 status, age in years and sex. Where available, HLA class I and class II types were obtained from metadata supplied by the sample provider rather than from assay-based typing.

TCRbeta CDR3 regions were amplified from genomic DNA by means of the immunoSEQ Assay, a bias-controlled multiplex PCR. In the source study's methods: Within the assay, amplification of reference gene primers was used to estimate how many nucleated cells each sample contained. Sequence reads were collapsed and filtered to measure the absolute abundance of every unique TCRbeta CDR3 rearrangement. For each sample, productive Simpson clonality was calculated by taking the square root of Simpson's diversity index across productive rearrangements. Sourced from immuneACCESS, this table was stored by TCRdb with only in-frame sequences that have V and J called. A share of the clones is absent; for the studies checked, an unresolved V gene accounts for under half, and the remainder has no known explanation. Clonal size and the V and J genes are those of that table, whereas D and trimming came from the DNA. Present in this sample are approximately 300,000 clones, around 85% of which were seen just once. 4.3% of the sample rests with the top ten.

Broader findings and caveats from the paper: How much clinical and demographic metadata was included differed by source and by participant, and the metadata was provided uncurated.

In the prospective study, participants were about 18 to 100 years old, resided in approximately 25 geographic areas of the United States, and were enrolled through a virtual design. To assign participants to cohorts, the prospective study relied on clinical history that participants themselves reported in a screening survey and a study questionnaire. Recovered participants in ImmuneRACE Cohort 3 were defined by two consecutive negative NP/OP PCR tests, clearance by a healthcare professional, or resolution of symptoms. Mobile phlebotomists in the prospective study collected whole blood, serum and a nasopharyngeal or oropharyngeal swab from every participant. Over a roughly two-month period, participants in the prospective study had the option of providing additional blood draws and questionnaires. Before DNA extraction, blood samples from the prospective study were shipped at room temperature or frozen.

The origin of this receptor is a woman under 40 who had recovered from COVID-19. The sequence joins TRBV28 to TRBJ1-1, with 8 bases in between that match TRBD1. Sequences were obtained from PBMCs or T cells enriched from blood (not recorded which). CDR3 protein: CASNLVQGGTEAFF. The nucleotides read TGTGCCAGCAACCTCGTACAGGGGGGGACTGAAGCTTTCTTT.